The source of this T cell receptor beta chain is a study of OX40 agonist ivuxolimab in advanced cancers. Measured with immunoSEQ multiplex PCR; TCRdb has only the in-frame clones, and not every one. Of tens of thousands of clones in the sample, roughly nine tenths were seen once. Concerning this clone: The target antigen is unknown.

Points from the study as a whole: Averaging showed that CD8+ T cells had more expanded clones than CD4+ did. At doses 0.1 to 3.0 mg/kg, CD4+ and CD8+ clones expanded.

V was pared by 4 bases and J by 7 bases, with 14 bases between. CDR3 length equals 13 residues. CDR1 is SGHDT and CDR2 is YYEEEE in the germline V gene. The clonotype was recovered from an adult with an advanced solid tumor such as melanoma, head and neck, liver or kidney cancer. The sequenced sample was CD4+ or CD8+ T cells sorted from blood, obtained in a trial of the OX40 agonist ivuxolimab. The chain recombines TRBV5-6 with TRBJ1-2; the D gene is possibly TRBD1 (6 bases). The CDR3 is CASSTPYRVGYTF. CDR3 nucleotide sequence: TGTGCCAGCAGCACCCCGTACAGGGTTGGCTACACCTTC.